This TCR beta chain was identified during a study of blood T cells in healthy people across ages. Germline V gene lookup returns CDR1 DFQATT and CDR2 SNEGSKA (reference sequence). This CDR3 has 13 amino acids. A second PCR of about 7 to 12 cycles used a sample-barcoded 5' primer and a J-beta primer mix. MiXCR was run by TCRdb on the 5' RACE reads, yielding one entry per CDR3 protein. The profile covers 500,000 to 550,000 distinct CDR3 sequences, with less than 25% appearing a single time and 7.5% to 9% taken by the ten largest. These data were likewise used in another study, on T cells of mothers and their children.

The clonotype comes from a boy younger than 18 in good health. The chain combines TRBV20-1 with TRBJ2-1, with TRBD2 matching 12 bases. Judging by the DNA end, TRBJ2-7 fits better; the J call may be wrong. Sequenced sample: blood. The CDR3 spells CSAKTSGSYEQYF. Here the CDR3 DNA reads TGCAGTGCTAAGACTAGCGGGAGCTACGAGCAGTACTTC.